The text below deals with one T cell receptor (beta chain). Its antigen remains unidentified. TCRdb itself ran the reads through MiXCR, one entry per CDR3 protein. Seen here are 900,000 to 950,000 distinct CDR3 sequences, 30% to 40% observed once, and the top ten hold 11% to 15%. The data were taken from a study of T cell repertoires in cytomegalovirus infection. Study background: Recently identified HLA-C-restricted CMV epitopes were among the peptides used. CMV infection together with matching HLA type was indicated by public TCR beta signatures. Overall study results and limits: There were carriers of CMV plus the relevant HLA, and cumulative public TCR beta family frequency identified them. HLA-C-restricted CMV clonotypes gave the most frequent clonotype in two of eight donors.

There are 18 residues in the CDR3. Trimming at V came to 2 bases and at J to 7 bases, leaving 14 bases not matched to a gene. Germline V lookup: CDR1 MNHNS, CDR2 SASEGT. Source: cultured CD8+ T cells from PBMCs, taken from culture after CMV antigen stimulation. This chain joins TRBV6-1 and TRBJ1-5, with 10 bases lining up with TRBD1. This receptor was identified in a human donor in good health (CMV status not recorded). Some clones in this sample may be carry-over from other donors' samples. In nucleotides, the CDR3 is TGTGCCAGCAGTGAATGGGGTGGGGACAGGGGTAAATTGCAGCCCCAGCATTTT. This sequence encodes CASSEWGGDRGKLQPQHF.